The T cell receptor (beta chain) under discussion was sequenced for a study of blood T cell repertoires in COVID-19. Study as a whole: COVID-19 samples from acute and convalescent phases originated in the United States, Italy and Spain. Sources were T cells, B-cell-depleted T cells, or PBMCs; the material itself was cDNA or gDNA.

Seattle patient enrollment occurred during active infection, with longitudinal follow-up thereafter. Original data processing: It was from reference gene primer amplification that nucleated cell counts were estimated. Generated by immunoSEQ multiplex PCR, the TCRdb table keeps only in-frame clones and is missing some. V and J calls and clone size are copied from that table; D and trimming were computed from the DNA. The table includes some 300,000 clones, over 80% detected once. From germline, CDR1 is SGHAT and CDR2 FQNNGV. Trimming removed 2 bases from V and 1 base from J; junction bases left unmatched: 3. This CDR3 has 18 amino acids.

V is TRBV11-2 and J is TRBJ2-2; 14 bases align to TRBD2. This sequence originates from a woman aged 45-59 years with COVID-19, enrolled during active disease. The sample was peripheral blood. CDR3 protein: CASSLWGLAGVNTGELFF. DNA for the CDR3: TGTGCCAGCAGCTTATGGGGACTAGCGGGAGTGAACACCGGGGAGCTGTTTTTT.